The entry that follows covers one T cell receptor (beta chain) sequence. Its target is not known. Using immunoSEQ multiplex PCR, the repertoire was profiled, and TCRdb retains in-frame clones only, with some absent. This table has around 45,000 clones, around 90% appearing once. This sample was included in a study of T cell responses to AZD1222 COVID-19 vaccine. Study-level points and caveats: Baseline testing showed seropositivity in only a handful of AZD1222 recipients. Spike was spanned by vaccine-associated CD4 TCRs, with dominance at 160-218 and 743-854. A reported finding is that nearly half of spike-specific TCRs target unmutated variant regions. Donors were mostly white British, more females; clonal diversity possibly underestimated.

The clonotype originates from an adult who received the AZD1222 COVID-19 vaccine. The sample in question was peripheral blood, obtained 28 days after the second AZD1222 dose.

CDR3 in DNA: TGTGCCAGCAGCTCAGGACAGGGCGGGGGGTACACTGAAGCTTTCTTT. Translation: CASSSGQGGGYTEAFF. V gene TRBV5-6 combines with J gene TRBJ1-1; 8 bases match TRBD1. The CDR3 spans 16 residues. CDR1 and CDR2 from the germline V gene are SGHDT and YYEEEE. The J segment lost 3 bases and the V segment lost 3 bases, leaving 10 bases of the junction unmatched.